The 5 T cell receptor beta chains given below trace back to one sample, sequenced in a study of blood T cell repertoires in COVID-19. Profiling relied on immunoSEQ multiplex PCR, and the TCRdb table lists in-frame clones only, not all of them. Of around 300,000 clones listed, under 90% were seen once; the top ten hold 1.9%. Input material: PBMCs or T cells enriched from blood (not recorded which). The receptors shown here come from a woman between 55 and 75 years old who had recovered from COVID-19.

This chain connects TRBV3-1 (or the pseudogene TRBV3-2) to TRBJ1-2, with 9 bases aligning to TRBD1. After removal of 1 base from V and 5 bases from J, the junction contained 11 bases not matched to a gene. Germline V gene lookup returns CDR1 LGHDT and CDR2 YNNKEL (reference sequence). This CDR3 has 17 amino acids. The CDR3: CASSQGTGQGKMYGYTF. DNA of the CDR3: TGTGCCAGCAGCCAAGGAACGGGACAGGGTAAAATGTATGGCTACACCTTC.

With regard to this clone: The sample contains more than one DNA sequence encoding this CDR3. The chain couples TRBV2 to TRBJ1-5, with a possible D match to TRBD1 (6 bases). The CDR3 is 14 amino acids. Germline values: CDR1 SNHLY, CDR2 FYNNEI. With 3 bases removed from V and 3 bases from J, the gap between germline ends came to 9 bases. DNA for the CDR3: TGTGCCAGCAGTGATCGGACAGCCAATCAGCCCCAGCATTTT. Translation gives CASSDRTANQPQHF. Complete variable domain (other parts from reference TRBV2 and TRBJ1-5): EPEVTQTPSHQVTQMGQEVILRCVPISNHLYFYWYRQILGQKVEFLVSFYNNEISEKSEIFDDQFSVERPDGSNFTLKIRSTKLEDSAMYFCASSDRTANQPQHFGDGTRLSIL.

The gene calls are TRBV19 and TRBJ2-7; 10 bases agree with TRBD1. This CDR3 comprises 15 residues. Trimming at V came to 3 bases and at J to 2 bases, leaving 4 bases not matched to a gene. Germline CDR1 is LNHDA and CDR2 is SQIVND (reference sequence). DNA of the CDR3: TGTGCCAGTAGTATGGATGGGACAGGGGCCTACGAGCAGTACTTC. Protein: CASSMDGTGAYEQYF.

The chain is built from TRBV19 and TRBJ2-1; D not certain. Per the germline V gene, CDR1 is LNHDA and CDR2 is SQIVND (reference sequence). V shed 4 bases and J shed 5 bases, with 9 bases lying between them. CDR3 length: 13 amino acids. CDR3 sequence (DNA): TGTGCCAGTAGTACTTCAACAGACAATGAGCAGTTCTTC. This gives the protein CASSTSTDNEQFF. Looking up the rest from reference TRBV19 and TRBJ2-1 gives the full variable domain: DGGITQSPKYLFRKEGQNVTLSCEQNLNHDAMYWYRQDPGQGLRLIYYSQIVNDFQKGDIAEGYSVSREKKESFPLTVTSAQKNPTAFYLCASSTSTDNEQFFGPGTRLTVL.

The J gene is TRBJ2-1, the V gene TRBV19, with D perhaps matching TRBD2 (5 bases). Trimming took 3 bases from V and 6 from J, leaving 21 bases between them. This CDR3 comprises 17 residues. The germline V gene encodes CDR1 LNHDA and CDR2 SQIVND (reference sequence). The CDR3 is CASSMEAQLPTTNEQFF. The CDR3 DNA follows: TGTGCCAGTAGTATGGAGGCGCAGCTGCCTACGACCAATGAGCAGTTCTTC.